These T cell receptor beta chains were read from a single sample in a study of Graves' ophthalmopathy and Graves' hyperthyroidism. MiXCR, run by TCRdb on the multiplex PCR reads, gives a single entry per CDR3 protein. The sample shows under 800,000 distinct CDR3 sequences, approximately 21% of them seen only once. The source material was peripheral blood. Receptor source: a woman between 18 and 30 years old with stable Graves' hyperthyroidism. Some clones in this sample may be carry-over from other donors' samples. Both conserved end residues are part of each CDR3. A D gene is named only where the DNA matches it firmly. Clone size is shown for a subset of rows, as once, few, many or a class of expanded clone.

clone size	V gene	D gene	J gene	CDR3 protein	CDR3 DNA
many	TRBV11-2	.	TRBJ1-6	CASSRRDDNSPLHF	TGTGCCAGCAGCCGCCGGGACGACAATTCACCCCTCCACTTT
.	TRBV30	.	TRBJ1-2	CAWSVFSGQPHGYTF	TGTGCCTGGAGTGTATTTAGTGGGCAGCCCCATGGCTACACCTTC
many	TRBV11-3	TRBD1	TRBJ1-2	CASSLAGQGNGYTF	TGTGCCAGCAGCTTAGCGGGACAGGGAAATGGCTACACCTTC
.	TRBV14	.	TRBJ2-5	CASSQVGRLQETQYF	TGTGCCAGCAGCCAAGTCGGCAGGCTTCAAGAGACCCAGTACTTC
many	TRBV6-5	TRBD1	TRBJ1-2	CASSFLKWDSFNYGYTF	TGTGCCAGCAGTTTCCTAAAGTGGGACAGCTTTAACTATGGCTACACCTTC
many	TRBV30	.	TRBJ2-2	CAIGLAGRRAGELFF	.
many	TRBV4-1	.	TRBJ1-6	CASSHPGGTSPLHF	TGCGCCAGCAGCCACCCCGGGGGCACTTCACCCCTCCACTTT
few	TRBV5-5	TRBD1	TRBJ2-7	CASSLGTGVWSEQYF	TGTGCCAGCAGCTTGGGGACAGGGGTTTGGAGCGAGCAGTACTTC
many	TRBV4-1	.	TRBJ2-2	CASSQILNTGELFF	TGCGCCAGCAGCCAAATTCTAAACACCGGGGAGCTGTTTTTT
many	TRBV27	.	TRBJ1-2	CASSTAYFYGYTF	TGTGCCAGCAGTACAGCCTACTTCTATGGCTACACCTTC
many	TRBV28	.	TRBJ2-2	CASRLLAPAHTGELFF	TGTGCCAGCAGACTCCTAGCGCCTGCCCACACCGGGGAGCTGTTTTTT
few	TRBV28	TRBD1	TRBJ1-1	CASRGQARSTEAFF	TGTGCCAGCAGAGGACAGGCGAGATCCACTGAAGCTTTCTTT
many	TRBV19	.	TRBJ1-1	CASSSEGRWAEAFF	TGTGCCAGTAGTTCAGAGGGACGGTGGGCTGAAGCTTTCTTT
few	TRBV12-3/TRBV12-4	TRBD1	TRBJ1-2	CASSSPRQGGVGYTF	TGTGCCAGCAGCTCTCCTAGACAGGGTGGAGTTGGCTACACCTTC
once	TRBV19	.	TRBJ1-1	CASSIVGSENTEAFF	TGTGCCAGTAGTATAGTAGGCAGCGAGAACACTGAAGCTTTCTTT
.	TRBV7-2	.	TRBJ1-2	CASSSYVVNYGYTF	TGTGCCAGCAGCTCTTACGTGGTTAACTATGGTTACACCTTC
many	TRBV19	.	TRBJ1-2	CASTSGVALEYGYTF	TGTGCCAGTACGTCCGGTGTGGCCTTGGAATATGGCTACACCTTC
many	TRBV20-1	TRBD1	TRBJ1-2	CSARALKTGEDYGYTF	TGCAGTGCTAGGGCGTTAAAGACAGGGGAAGACTATGGCTACACCTTC
.	TRBV6-2/TRBV6-3	.	TRBJ1-5	CASRPYGGVQPQHF	TGTGCCAGCAGACCTTACGGGGGGGTTCAGCCCCAGCATTTT
.	TRBV14	.	TRBJ1-5	CASSPTASEPQHF	TGTGCCAGCAGCCCGACGGCGTCGGAGCCCCAGCATTTT
many	TRBV19	.	TRBJ1-6	CASSPMGHRVGELHF	TGTGCCAGTAGCCCCATGGGACACCGCGTAGGGGAGCTCCACTTT
.	TRBV6-5	.	TRBJ2-7	CASSYSRASSVNYEQYF	TGTGCCAGCAGTTACTCGAGAGCGTCTAGCGTAAACTACGAGCAGTACTTC
.	TRBV11-2	TRBD2	TRBJ2-5	CASSKLAGGVKTQYF	TGTGCCAGCAGCAAACTAGCGGGGGGCGTGAAGACCCAGTACTTC
.	TRBV30	.	TRBJ2-7	CAWSPRGGLVFHEQYF	TGTGCCTGGAGCCCTAGAGGGGGGCTGGTTTTCCACGAGCAGTACTTC
.	TRBV5-1	.	TRBJ1-1	CASSLEANTEASF	TGCGCCAGCAGCTTGGAGGCAAACACTGAAGCTTCCTTT
many	TRBV6-5	.	TRBJ2-6	CASSYGGWANVLTF	TGTGCCAGCAGTTACGGGGGCTGGGCCAACGTCCTGACTTTC
many	TRBV12-3/TRBV12-4	TRBD1	TRBJ1-5	CASSRTGTRQPQHF	TGTGCCAGCAGTCGGACAGGGACCCGTCAGCCCCAGCATTTT
many	TRBV18	TRBD2	TRBJ2-5	CASSPTSGSGTQYF	TGTGCCAGCTCACCGACTAGCGGGTCTGGGACCCAGTACTTC
.	TRBV4-1	.	TRBJ1-5	CASSQDGSLYSNQPQHF	TGCGCCAGCAGCCAAGATGGCAGCCTCTATAGCAATCAGCCCCAGCATTTT
many	TRBV29-1	.	TRBJ1-1	CSVVENTEAFF	TGCAGCGTTGTAGAGAACACTGAAGCTTTCTTT
many	TRBV15	.	TRBJ1-5	CATSRAREESQPQHF	TGTGCCACCAGCAGAGCGAGGGAGGAAAGTCAGCCCCAGCATTTT
.	TRBV20-1	.	TRBJ1-2	CSASNPGPLGGYTF	TGCAGTGCTAGTAACCCGGGCCCCCTGGGCGGCTACACCTTC
many	TRBV10-3	.	TRBJ2-7	CAISDRDPASSYEQYF	TGTGCCATCAGTGATCGAGATCCGGCGAGCTCCTACGAGCAGTACTTC
many	TRBV7-2	.	TRBJ2-4	CASESGRENIQYF	TGTGCCAGCGAATCAGGACGGGAAAACATTCAGTACTTC
many	TRBV12-3/TRBV12-4	TRBD2	TRBJ2-5	CASSFFLFSGDQETQYF	TGTGCCAGCAGTTTTTTTCTGTTCAGCGGGGACCAAGAGACCCAGTACTTC
many	TRBV6-1	.	TRBJ2-7	CASSETSFEQYF	TGTGCCAGCAGTGAAACTAGCTTTGAGCAGTACTTC
many	TRBV4-1	.	TRBJ2-7	CASSQGGQKSYEQYF	TGCGCCAGCAGCCAAGGGGGCCAGAAATCCTACGAGCAGTACTTC
.	TRBV7-9	.	TRBJ1-1	CASSLLPLEETEAFF	TGTGCCAGCAGCTTACTTCCTCTCGAGGAGACTGAAGCTTTCTTT
many	TRBV20-1	TRBD1	TRBJ2-7	CSASSVQGAYEQYF	TGCAGTGCTAGTTCGGTACAGGGGGCCTACGAGCAGTACTTC
.	TRBV27	.	TRBJ2-7	CASSYGPTLGYEQYF	TGTGCCAGCAGCTACGGGCCAACCCTAGGCTACGAGCAGTACTTC
many	TRBV20-1	TRBD2	TRBJ2-7	CSAYSPPGLAFSYEQYF	TGCAGTGCTTACTCTCCTCCGGGACTAGCGTTTTCCTACGAGCAGTACTTC
few	TRBV13	.	TRBJ2-5	CASSLDRSQGETQYF	TGTGCCAGCAGCTTAGATAGGTCGCAGGGGGAGACCCAGTACTTC
many	TRBV7-8	TRBD1	TRBJ1-2	CASRRMGQGGDYGYTF	TGTGCCAGCAGAAGGATGGGACAGGGAGGGGACTATGGCTACACCTTC
many	TRBV10-1	.	TRBJ2-5	CASSFGGREETQYF	TGCGCCAGCAGCTTCGGGGGCCGGGAGGAGACCCAGTACTTC
many	TRBV11-2	.	TRBJ2-7	CASSLGLAKKQGSWEQYF	TGTGCCAGCAGCTTAGGCCTAGCTAAAAAGCAAGGGTCCTGGGAGCAGTACTTC
many	TRBV29-1	.	TRBJ2-7	CSVVGSGYEQYF	TGCAGCGTTGTCGGGTCGGGGTACGAGCAGTACTTC
many	TRBV6-1	.	TRBJ1-5	CASSEGRYYSNQPQHF	TGTGCCAGCAGTGAAGGCAGGTATTATAGCAATCAGCCCCAGCATTTT
.	TRBV12-3/TRBV12-4	.	TRBJ1-1	CASSSSIGETEAFF	TGTGCCAGCAGTTCCTCTATCGGGGAGACTGAAGCTTTCTTT
many	TRBV6-2/TRBV6-3	TRBD2	TRBJ2-7	CASSYGQRGTYEQYF	TGTGCCAGCAGTTACGGCCAGCGGGGGACCTACGAGCAGTACTTC
.	TRBV6-1	.	TRBJ2-2	CASSDLAWGSGELFF	TGTGCCAGCAGCGATCTAGCCTGGGGCTCCGGGGAGCTGTTTTTT
many	TRBV3-1	TRBD1	TRBJ2-2	CASTWTGTNTGELFF	TGTGCCAGCACCTGGACAGGAACCAACACCGGGGAGCTGTTTTTT
.	TRBV29-1	.	TRBJ2-5	CSVPRGTQETQYF	TGCAGCGTTCCCAGGGGAACACAAGAGACCCAGTACTTC
many	TRBV12-5	.	TRBJ1-2	CASGLNLADYGYTF	TGTGCTAGTGGTTTGAACTTAGCGGACTATGGCTACACCTTC
many	TRBV30	.	TRBJ2-2	CAWSRMVNGELFF	TGTGCCTGGAGCAGGATGGTAAACGGGGAGCTGTTTTTT
many	TRBV6-1	TRBD1	TRBJ1-6	CASSEPGQGGSPLHF	TGTGCCAGCAGTGAACCGGGACAGGGTGGTTCACCCCTCCACTTT
few	TRBV11-2	TRBD2	TRBJ2-3	CASSLIVFGRASTDTQYF	TGTGCCAGCAGCTTGATAGTATTCGGGAGGGCTAGCACAGATACGCAGTATTTT
many	TRBV28	.	TRBJ2-5	CASRVWGETQYF	TGTGCCAGCAGGGTTTGGGGGGAGACCCAGTACTTC
many	TRBV11-2	.	TRBJ1-5	CASSLGMDQPQHF	TGTGCCAGCAGCTTAGGGATGGATCAGCCCCAGCATTTT
.	TRBV6-1	.	TRBJ1-2	CASGPPPSGGYTF	TGTGCCAGCGGCCCTCCCCCGAGCGGTGGCTACACCTTC